These 2 T cell receptor beta chains were all obtained from the same sample, sequenced in a study of T cell repertoires in cytomegalovirus infection. TCRdb re-called the reads with MiXCR, one entry per CDR3 protein. The data show hundreds of thousands of distinct CDR3 sequences, 15% to 20% seen once. Source material: PBMCs. These receptors originate from a human donor in good health (CMV status not recorded). Some clones in this sample may be carry-over from other donors' samples.

This clonotype has just a few counts. This rearrangement joins TRBV7-3 to TRBJ2-3; 11 positions match TRBD2. The germline V gene has CDR1 SGHTA and CDR2 FQGTGA. This CDR3 has 15 residues. Unmatched junction bases numbered 4, after V lost 5 bases and J lost 3 bases. The CDR3 region is CASSVAGGVTDTQYF. CDR3 bases: TGTGCCAGCAGCGTAGCGGGGGGGGTTACAGATACGCAGTATTTT.

The rearrangement uses TRBV5-4 and TRBJ1-4; 7 bases are shared with TRBD1. This CDR3 has 14 amino acids. The V and J ends lost 3 bases and 7 bases, in that order; junction bases with no gene match: 6. Germline loops: CDR1 SGHNT, CDR2 YYREEE (reference sequence). CDR3 in DNA: TGTGCCAGCAGCTGGCAGGGGGAGAGTGAAAAACTGTTTTTT. Translated, it gives CASSWQGESEKLFF.